The sequence of this TCR beta chain was determined in a study of blood T cell repertoires in COVID-19. Study-level information: Samples taken during acute and convalescent COVID-19 were collected in the United States, Italy and Spain. Sources were T cells, B-cell-depleted T cells, or PBMCs; the material itself was cDNA or gDNA.

In the authors' methods: Counts of nucleated cells, estimated from reference gene primer amplification, were obtained. TCRdb's copy holds only in-frame clones and misses some; the assay was immunoSEQ multiplex PCR. The D gene and trimming were derived from the DNA, and the V and J assignments and clone size from that table. The repertoire includes about 120,000 clones, about 89% of them detected once, and almost 30% sits in the top ten. V dropped 8 bases and J dropped 0 bases, with 14 bases sitting between them. This CDR3 has 15 residues. Germline V gene sequence: CDR1 MNHEY, CDR2 SVGAGI. The source is a woman in her 70s with acute or convalescent COVID-19. The chain recombines TRBV6-5 with TRBJ1-3, with D unresolved. Sequenced input: peripheral blood. CDR3 sequence (DNA): TGTGCCAGCGGGCCCCGGATAGGCTCTGGAAACACCATATATTTT. Translated: CASGPRIGSGNTIYF.